This TCR beta chain comes out of a study of PD-L1 blockade in urothelial cancer (dated by TCRdb to the late 2010s). Background on the whole study: All patients started therapy in the mid-2010s and received atezolizumab 1,200 mg intravenously every 3 weeks. Whole exome sequencing and RNA sequencing of pretreatment tumors were performed alongside TCR sequencing in the same patients. An ECOG performance status of 0 or 1 was recorded for the patients, and 0 to 3 prior chemotherapy regimens had been received by the patients. The study, an exploratory multi-omic analysis, examined somatic, immune and clinical correlates of response to PD-L1 blockade with atezolizumab in urothelial cancer. Fewer than ten patients reached durable clinical benefit, while roughly 22 patients did not. Around 30 patients had pretreatment blood TCR-seq, about 25 had at least one posttreatment blood collection, and about 25 had tumor TCR-seq. About 90% of the roughly 29 patients were males with bladder-origin urothelial cancer, and about 65% of the roughly 30 reported a prior smoking history. Progression-free survival longer than 6 months counted as durable clinical benefit, and TCR features were additionally tested against both progression-free and overall survival. Blood samples gave a median of approximately 150,000 T cells and tens of thousands of unique TCRs, with a median clonality of approximately 0.078. Blood samples were analyzed at two time points: 3 weeks after treatment start (second dose) and 6 weeks after treatment start. Pretreatment tumor samples and matched peripheral blood, collected serially before and after atezolizumab treatment, underwent TCR sequencing.

From a lookup of the germline V gene, CDR1 and CDR2 are ENHRY and SYGVKD. There are 13 amino acids in the CDR3, from cysteine to phenylalanine inclusive. Only the CDR3 DNA is retained, 39 bases long and in frame from the first base. V was cut back by 11 bases and J by 0 bases, leaving a gap of 12 bases between them. With regard to this clone: Its target antigen remains unknown. Nothing much larger sits one base from this clone, and base qualities are not available.

A cohort of approximately 30 patients with locally advanced or metastatic urothelial carcinoma, treated at Memorial Sloan Kettering on a trial protocol, was included. Peripheral blood mononuclear cells were collected pretreatment and during treatment, at between 1 and 8 total time points per patient. The Qiagen DNeasy Blood extraction kit was used to purify genomic DNA from total PBMCs and tumor samples. PBMCs were collected pretreatment and during treatment and were isolated and stored as previously described. Here is what the overall study found, with its caveats: A pretreatment peripheral blood TCR clonality below the median was linked to improved progression-free and overall survival. Because the sample size was small (n ≈ 28) and many of the analyses were exploratory, the results are meant to be hypothesis-generating. At 3 weeks after the start of treatment, tumor-associated TCR clones in peripheral blood had expanded more in patients with durable benefit (n ≈ 20, p = 0.022).

Synthetic TCR analog templates were spiked into each PCR so that absolute template abundance could be estimated from read counts. Using the immunoSEQ assay, TCRbeta CDR3 regions were amplified from genomic DNA with bias-controlled V and J gene primers. Sequencing of rearranged TCRbeta segments was performed at approximately 20X coverage. Per the authors' processing: Sequencing errors were corrected by clustering, and CDR3s were annotated against IMGT so that V, D and J genes could be assigned. Downstream analyses used only productive TCRbeta rearrangements and left out out-of-frame or stop-codon sequences. Clonality was computed as one minus Shannon entropy normalized by the log of the number of unique productive sequences. Clones differing between time points or between blood and tumor were identified by Fisher's exact test with Benjamini-Hochberg correction at adjusted p below 0.01. TCRdb stores this immuneACCESS table with in-frame sequences only. Part of the clones is absent; in the studies checked, under half of the shortfall reflects unresolved V genes, and no reason is known for the rest. That table is the source of V, J and clone size, and D and trimming were worked out from the DNA. The sample data list 20,000 to 25,000 clones, and 90% of these were observed just once. The ten largest clones add up to more than 15% of the sample.

The clonotype was recovered from a woman aged 55-75 years with urothelial cancer. The sequences come from PBMCs, collected around atezolizumab (anti-PD-L1) treatment. The rearranged segments are TRBV10-3 and TRBJ2-3, with TRBD1 tentatively as D gene (6 bases match). CDR3 reads: CAVHRESTDTQYF. The bases are TGTGCCGTCCACAGGGAAAGCACAGATACGCAGTATTTT.